The 4 T cell receptor beta chains in this list originate from one sample, sequenced in a study of breast tumors, draining lymph nodes, adjacent tissues. TCRdb processed the multiplex PCR reads anew with MiXCR; each CDR3 protein has one entry. The sample consists of tens of thousands of distinct CDR3 sequences, less than 65% of them appearing once. Input material: breast tumor tissue. These receptors came from a female donor with breast cancer. Some clones in this sample may be carry-over from other donors' samples.

This clonotype was counted ten times or more. V gene TRBV11-3 combines with J gene TRBJ2-2, with 9 bases identical to TRBD1. V dropped 5 bases and J dropped 3; count of bases not matched to a gene: 4. From germline, CDR1 is SGHNT and CDR2 YENEEA. This CDR3 has 15 residues. DNA for the CDR3: TGTGCCAGCAGCCACAGGGGGCTGGACACCGGGGAGCTGTTTTTT. As protein: CASSHRGLDTGELFF.

The CDR3 loop reads CAISEGRGIDQPQHF. In nucleotides, the CDR3 is TGTGCCATCAGTGAAGGCAGGGGGATAGATCAGCCCCAGCATTTT. The rearrangement uses TRBV10-3 and TRBJ1-5; 7 bases line up with TRBD1. The J segment lost 5 bases and the V segment lost 3 bases, leaving 7 bases of the junction unmatched. Germline CDR1 and CDR2: ENHRY and SYGVKD. The CDR3 totals 15 residues.

The chain employs TRBV4-1 and TRBJ2-5; perhaps D is TRBD1 or TRBD2 (5 bases each). The CDR3 loop spans 12 amino acids. Germline CDR1 MGHRA, CDR2 YSYEKL. Deletions cut 3 bases from V and 7 bases from J, with 9 bases between. The CDR3 is CASSHGTGTQYF. CDR3 nucleotides: TGCGCCAGCAGCCATGGGACGGGGACCCAGTACTTC.

This clonotype came up once. V gene TRBV6-2 or TRBV6-3 combines with J gene TRBJ2-7, with TRBD2 matching over 10 bases. V shed 0 bases, J shed 6 bases, and the junction held 17 bases outside the gene matches. CDR1 is MNHEY, CDR2 SVGEGT, per germline. CDR3 length: 19 residues. The CDR3 sequence is CASSYSSLGLGLAGVEQYF. The CDR3 DNA sequence: TGTGCCAGCAGTTACTCAAGTTTGGGTCTTGGGCTAGCGGGAGTCGAGCAGTACTTC.